The 32 T cell receptor beta chains in this list originate from one sample, sequenced in a study of T and B cells in COVID-19 patients. Multiplex PCR with BIOMED2 TRB-A/B primer pools amplified TRB rearrangements. TCRdb ran MiXCR on the multiplex PCR reads and lists one entry per CDR3 protein. The table records 15,000 to 20,000 distinct CDR3 sequences, roughly 32% of them present only once. Each TRB amplification used about 230-550 ng of genomic DNA from blood. The sample taken for sequencing was blood. The origin of the receptors is a human donor with active COVID-19.

This clonotype was detected only a few times. The chain couples TRBV12-3 or TRBV12-4 to TRBJ1-2; TRBD1 matches 10 bases. Trimming took 6 bases from V and 2 from J; bases not matched to a gene: 6. This CDR3 spans 15 amino acids. Here the CDR3 reads CASSARTGGNYGYTF. CDR3 DNA: TGTGCCAGCAGCGCCCGGACAGGGGGAAACTATGGCTACACCTTC.

The rearrangement joins TRBV6-1 to TRBJ2-3; D may be TRBD1 (5 bases). Germline lookup yields CDR1 MNHNS and CDR2 SASEGT. The CDR3 runs 12 residues. The V end was cut by 6 bases, the J end by 5 bases, with 9 bases between. The CDR3 reads CASSLDRDTQYF. For the CDR3, the DNA is TGTGCCAGCAGCCTCGACAGAGATACGCAGTATTTT.

A single count supports this clonotype. This chain connects TRBV20-1 to TRBJ1-6; D might be TRBD1 (6 bases). The germline CDR1 and CDR2 sequences are DFQATT and SNEGSKA (reference sequence). The CDR3 spans 14 residues. V was pared by 3 bases and J by 4 bases, with 10 bases between. CDR3 residues: CSASLGQYNSPLHF. The CDR3 bases are TGCAGTGCTAGCCTAGGACAGTATAATTCACCCCTCCACTTT.

The CDR3 loop is CASSPRGVGEAFF. The CDR3 bases are TGTGCCAGCTCACCTCGGGGCGTTGGTGAAGCTTTCTTT. The V call is TRBV18, the J call TRBJ1-1, with D possibly matching TRBD1 (5 bases). Germline CDR1 and CDR2: KGHSH and LQKENI. This CDR3 is 13 amino acids long. V was shortened by 3 bases and J by 7 bases, with 12 bases between the two germline ends.

This sequence joins TRBV28 and TRBJ2-7; 7 bases map to TRBD1. V was pared by 6 bases and J by 8 bases, with 13 bases of the junction left unmatched. CDR3 length equals 14 residues. The germline V gene has CDR1 MDHEN and CDR2 SYDVKM. This CDR3 is CASSPDRRTSKQYV. The CDR3 nucleotides are TGTGCCAGCAGCCCGGACAGGAGGACCTCGAAGCAGTACGTC.

V is TRBV20-1 and J is TRBJ2-1, with TRBD1 as a possible D gene (5 bases). Germline CDR1 reads DFQATT; CDR2 reads SNEGSKA (reference sequence). Trimming cost V 3 bases and J 4 bases, with 10 bases left between them. The CDR3 has 13 residues. The CDR3 protein is CSARDTLYNEQFF. The CDR3 DNA follows: TGCAGTGCTAGGGACACCCTGTACAATGAGCAGTTCTTC.

The sample holds a few counts of this clonotype. The chain employs TRBV5-5 and TRBJ2-7, with 10 nucleotides matching TRBD1. V was clipped by 3 bases and J by 1 base; unmatched bases: 1. CDR3 length equals 14 residues. Germline V CDR1 and CDR2: SGHKS, YYEKEE (reference sequence). CDR3 in DNA: TGTGCCAGCAGCTGGGGACAGGGGTCCTACGAGCAGTACTTC. Translating gives CASSWGQGSYEQYF.

This chain uses TRBV14 with TRBJ2-7; no clear D gene. V dropped 4 bases and J dropped 0 bases, with 16 bases sitting between them. The CDR3 runs 16 residues. In germline, CDR1 is SGHDN, CDR2 FVKESK. CDR3 amino acids: CASSPPGAGSSYEQYV. The CDR3 nucleotides are TGTGCCAGCAGCCCCCCCGGTGCCGGCAGCTCCTACGAGCAGTACGTC.

This clonotype was seen only a few times. This rearrangement joins TRBV19 to TRBJ1-2, with D perhaps TRBD1 (6 bases). The ends were cut back, 1 base at V and 3 bases at J, with 12 bases in the middle. The CDR3 is made up of 15 amino acids. Germline V gives CDR1 LNHDA, CDR2 SQIVND (reference sequence). The CDR3 DNA reads as TGTGCCAGTAGTATAGCGGGGGGCAGAGACTATGGCTACACCTTC. Protein sequence: CASSIAGGRDYGYTF.

This chain links TRBV5-4 with TRBJ1-3; possible D gene TRBD1, 6 bases. The V gene's germline CDR1 is SGHNT and CDR2 YYREEE (reference sequence). The germline V and J ends were trimmed by 4 bases and 1 base, with 12 bases remaining between them. The CDR3 runs to 15 residues. CDR3 bases: TGTGCCAGCAGCGCCGGGACAACGTCTGGAAACACCATATATTTT. Residues: CASSAGTTSGNTIYF.

This chain links TRBV24-1 with TRBJ2-3, with D tentatively TRBD1 or TRBD2 (6 bases each). Trimming pared 1 base from V and 0 bases from J, leaving 16 bases between. The CDR3 is made up of 18 amino acids. CDR1 and CDR2 (germline): KGHDR, SFDVKD. CDR3 loop: CATSDFKGGRGSTDTQYF. CDR3 sequence (DNA): TGTGCCACCAGTGATTTTAAGGGGGGCCGTGGGAGCACAGATACGCAGTATTTT.

This clonotype was counted a few times. The chain's CDR3 is CASSESGRGGSTGELFF. The CDR3 DNA is TGTGCCAGCAGTGAGTCAGGGAGAGGAGGGAGCACCGGGGAGCTGTTTTTT. V gene TRBV6-5 combines with J gene TRBJ2-2, with D tentatively TRBD2 (6 bases). Trimming took 5 bases from V and 4 from J, leaving 20 bases between them. From germline, CDR1 is MNHEY and CDR2 SVGAGI. This CDR3 comprises 17 residues.

J is TRBJ2-3 and V is TRBV5-1; either TRBD1 or TRBD2 may fit D (5 bases each). CDR3 length: 14 residues. CDR1 and CDR2 from the germline V gene are SGHRS and YFSETQ. V gave up 1 base and J gave up 4 bases, with 10 bases separating them. This CDR3 is CASSLPGDPDTQYF. The CDR3 bases are TGCGCCAGCAGCTTGCCCGGGGACCCAGATACGCAGTATTTT.

The chain joins TRBV5-1 to TRBJ2-5; possibly TRBD2 for D (5 bases). This CDR3 is built from 14 residues. The V end lost 0 bases, the J end lost 3 bases, and 9 bases lay between the germline ends. Germline assignment: CDR1 SGHRS and CDR2 YFSETQ. CDR3 loop: CASSLGPGKETQYF. The DNA of the CDR3 is TGCGCCAGCAGCTTGGGACCGGGGAAAGAGACCCAGTACTTC.

The V gene is TRBV27, the J gene TRBJ2-7; D may be TRBD1 (6 bases). V lost 6 bases and J 3 bases, leaving 12 bases between the germline ends. The CDR3 spans 13 residues. The germline CDR1 and CDR2 sequences are MNHEY and SMNVEV (reference sequence). DNA of the CDR3: TGTGCCAGCAGCCTAACAGGGATCTACGAGCAGTACTTC. Translating it yields CASSLTGIYEQYF.

This clonotype was observed a handful of times. V and J are TRBV12-3 or TRBV12-4 and TRBJ1-4; D is possibly TRBD1 (5 bases). CDR3 length: 16 residues. The V end was cut by 5 bases, the J end by 1 base, with 14 bases between. This CDR3 reads CASSAAGRVTNEKLFF. Written as DNA, the CDR3 is TGTGCCAGCAGTGCCGCAGGGAGGGTAACTAATGAAAAACTGTTTTTT.

J is TRBJ1-6 and V is TRBV27, with TRBD1 matching over 8 bases. The CDR3 totals 16 residues. CDR1 and CDR2 (germline): MNHEY, SMNVEV (reference sequence). The trim removed 5 bases at V and 4 bases at J, leaving 7 bases unmatched. The CDR3 sequence is CASSQGQGTYNSPLHF. In DNA form, the CDR3 reads TGTGCCAGCAGTCAAGGACAGGGCACTTATAATTCACCCCTCCACTTT.

This chain uses TRBV5-4 with TRBJ1-1, with 9 bases lining up with TRBD1. CDR1 is SGHNT, CDR2 YYREEE, per germline (reference sequence). J was trimmed by 4 bases and V by 2 bases; bases with no gene match: 0. This CDR3 has 13 residues. The CDR3 sequence is CASSLQGATEAFF. The CDR3 DNA reads TGTGCCAGCAGCTTACAGGGGGCCACTGAAGCTTTCTTT. The variable domain in full, with the rest retrieved from reference TRBV5-4 and TRBJ1-1, is ETGVTQSPTHLIKTRGQQVTLRCSSQSGHNTVSWYQQALGQGPQFIFQYYREEENGRGNFPPRFSGLQFPNYSSELNVNALELDDSALYLCASSLQGATEAFFGQGTRLTVV.

This clonotype rates as medium-sized. This chain connects TRBV29-1 to TRBJ2-1; 8 bases agree with TRBD2. V was clipped by 7 bases and J by 6 bases; unmatched bases: 17. Germline V lookup: CDR1 SQVTM, CDR2 ANQGSEA. This CDR3 has 16 amino acids. This CDR3 reads CSGTPRVGGGFNEQFF. The CDR3 bases are TGCAGCGGAACTCCAAGGGTTGGCGGGGGGTTCAATGAGCAGTTCTTC.

This sequence joins TRBV24-1 and TRBJ2-2, with unresolved D. In germline, CDR1 is KGHDR, CDR2 SFDVKD. The CDR3 runs 12 residues. V was cut by 2 bases and J by 6 bases, with 3 bases left in between. CDR3 sequence reads: CATSDYSGELFF. CDR3 in DNA: TGTGCCACCAGTGATTATTCCGGGGAGCTGTTTTTT.

The rearrangement links TRBV6-2 or TRBV6-3 to TRBJ2-7; possibly TRBD2 for D (6 bases). Germline lookup yields CDR1 MNHEY and CDR2 SVGEGT. With 5 bases removed from V and 3 bases from J, the gap between germline ends came to 8 bases. This CDR3 is built from 12 residues. The CDR3 reads CASSRDFYEQYV. CDR3 coding DNA: TGTGCCAGCAGTCGGGACTTCTACGAGCAGTACGTC.

The genes are TRBV10-3 and TRBJ2-3; no definite D call. The CDR3 extends over 15 amino acids. V was cut by 4 bases and J by 0 bases, with 11 bases left in between. Germline V gene data show CDR1 as ENHRY and CDR2 as SYGVKD. CDR3 residues: CAISVGGDSTDTQYF. CDR3 DNA sequence: TGTGCCATCAGTGTGGGCGGCGATAGCACAGATACGCAGTATTTT.

Details on this clonotype: A much larger clone differs by one base, so this may be a read error. V is TRBV29-1 and J is TRBJ1-4, with D unresolved. Germline values: CDR1 SQVTM, CDR2 ANQGSEA. This CDR3 has 11 residues. V lost 6 bases, J lost 8 bases, and 10 bases lay in between. The CDR3 loop is CSVFTGEKLFF. CDR3 nucleotides: TGCAGCGTATTTACGGGAGAAAAACTGTTTTTT.

This clonotype has just a few counts. This chain uses TRBV18 with TRBJ2-7; 7 nucleotides line up with TRBD1. V was pared by 2 bases and J by 2 bases, with 3 bases of the junction left unmatched. Germline V lookup: CDR1 KGHSH, CDR2 LQKENI. The CDR3 extends over 14 amino acids. The DNA of the CDR3 is TGTGCCAGCTCACCAACCGACAGGGCCTACGAGCAGTACTTC. Residues: CASSPTDRAYEQYF.

This clonotype was recorded a few times. The V call is TRBV5-6, the J call TRBJ2-5; maybe TRBD1 (5 bases). V was trimmed by 0 bases and J by 3 bases, leaving 18 bases between them. The CDR3 length is 17 residues. Germline lookup yields CDR1 SGHDT and CDR2 YYEEEE. The DNA of the CDR3 is TGTGCCAGCAGCTTGGGGGTGAAGGGGAAGCCCAAAGAGACCCAGTACTTC. Protein sequence: CASSLGVKGKPKETQYF.

A few counts support this clonotype. V gene TRBV12-3 or TRBV12-4 combines with J gene TRBJ2-7; TRBD1 agrees at 10 bases. The CDR3 is made up of 15 amino acids. The V and J ends lost 6 bases and 7 bases, in that order; junction bases with no gene match: 12. The CDR3 nucleotides read TGTGCCAGCAGATGGACAGGGGGTACGACACTGGAGCAGTACTTC. Encoded protein: CASRWTGGTTLEQYF.

V usage is TRBV13 and J usage is TRBJ1-2, with D possibly TRBD1 on 5 matching bases. V lost 2 bases to trimming and J lost 2 bases, with 9 bases between them. Germline V lookup: CDR1 PRHDT, CDR2 FYEKMQ (reference sequence). The CDR3 contains 14 residues. Written as DNA, the CDR3 is TGTGCCAGCAGCTTAACAAGGGGCAACTATGGCTACACCTTC. Its translation is CASSLTRGNYGYTF.

This clonotype was observed a single time. This chain links TRBV10-3 with TRBJ1-1; D gene ambiguous. Germline assignment: CDR1 ENHRY and CDR2 SYGVKD. V lost 6 bases to trimming and J lost 3 bases, with 11 bases between them. The CDR3 spans 13 residues. CDR3 nucleotides: TGTGCCATCAGGGCGTTCATGGACACTGAAGCTTTCTTT. It yields the protein CAIRAFMDTEAFF.

This clonotype has just a few counts. The chain uses TRBV6-2 or TRBV6-3 and TRBJ2-1; the D gene is possibly TRBD2 (7 bases). The germline V gene has CDR1 MNHEY and CDR2 SVGEGT. The CDR3 is 16 amino acids. V lost 0 bases to trimming and J lost 1 base, with 10 bases between them. The CDR3 loop is CASSYSGGGSYNEQFF. Written as DNA, the CDR3 is TGTGCCAGCAGTTACTCAGGGGGGGGGTCCTACAATGAGCAGTTCTTC.

By proportion, this clonotype is medium-sized. V gene TRBV12-3 or TRBV12-4 combines with J gene TRBJ2-5; D possibly corresponds to TRBD2 (7 bases). Trimming took 4 bases from V and 1 from J, leaving 16 bases between them. The CDR3 length is 16 residues. The CDR3 is CASSYEGAGAQETQYF. The DNA of the CDR3 is TGTGCCAGCAGTTACGAAGGGGCGGGGGCCCAAGAGACCCAGTACTTC.

This clonotype counts as medium-sized. The J gene is TRBJ2-1, the V gene TRBV19; 9 bases map to TRBD2. This CDR3 region has 15 residues. Germline trimming cut 10 bases from V and 6 bases from J; bases unmatched to any gene: 13. Germline V gene sequence: CDR1 LNHDA, CDR2 SQIVND (reference sequence). The chain's CDR3 is CATSRKSSGVNEQFF. For the CDR3, the DNA is TGTGCCACCTCAAGAAAGTCTAGCGGGGTCAATGAGCAGTTCTTC. The whole variable domain, filled in from reference TRBV19 and TRBJ2-1, reads DGGITQSPKYLFRKEGQNVTLSCEQNLNHDAMYWYRQDPGQGLRLIYYSQIVNDFQKGDIAEGYSVSREKKESFPLTVTSAQKNPTAFYLCATSRKSSGVNEQFFGPGTRLTVL.

V and J are TRBV15 and TRBJ1-4, with D hard to call. Germline V CDR1 and CDR2: LNHNV, YYDKDF (reference sequence). The CDR3 consists of 12 residues. Trimming cost V 4 bases and J 13 bases, with 13 bases left between them. CDR3 coding DNA: TGTGCCACCAGCACGGGAGTCCCACCACTGTTTTTT. Protein: CATSTGVPPLFF. Filled out from reference TRBV15 and TRBJ1-4, the complete variable domain reads DAMVIQNPRYQVTQFGKPVTLSCSQTLNHNVMYWYQQKSSQAPKLLFHYYDKDFNNEADTPDNFQSRRPNTSFCFLDIRSPGLGDTAMYLCATSTGVPPLFFGSGTQLSVL.